By share of the sample, the clone carrying this TCR beta chain is large. The antigen remains unidentified. This specimen belongs to a study of circulating CD8 cells and anti-PD-1 response in melanoma. The QIAseq Immune Repertoire TCR panel built the libraries from around 15 ng of total RNA. TCRdb analysed the reads with MiXCR anew, one entry per CDR3 protein. Of approximately 700 distinct CDR3 sequences detected, 6% to 8.5% appear once; the ten largest clones hold around 20%. Study observations and caveats: Under 7.5% of TRB clonotypes were shared between subsets at M1.

Four subsets defined by PD-1 and/or TIGIT were sorted from live CD3+CD8+TCRalphabeta+ cells. This sequence originates from a human donor with melanoma. The specimen was CD8+ T cells from PBMCs, collected at baseline or after one month of anti-PD-1 therapy (not recorded which).

The CDR3 region is CASRAGTFNTGELFF. CDR3 coding DNA: TGTGCCAGCAGGGCCGGGACATTCAACACCGGGGAGCTGTTTTTT. V is TRBV12-3 or TRBV12-4 and J is TRBJ2-2; the D gene is possibly TRBD1 (6 bases). The CDR3 is 15 residues long. V lost 6 bases and J 2 bases, leaving 13 bases between the germline ends.